These 32 T cell receptor beta chains originate from one sample sequenced in a study of blood T cell repertoires in COVID-19. Only in-frame clones appear in the TCRdb table, and some are missing; sequencing was by immunoSEQ multiplex PCR. This table has about 87,000 clones, 70% to 90% appearing once. Specimen: peripheral blood. These receptors all stem from a woman older than 75 with COVID-19, enrolled during active disease.

The rearrangement uses TRBV6-5 and TRBJ1-6; 10 bases fit TRBD1. V dropped 5 bases and J dropped 10; count of bases not matched to a gene: 8. CDR3 length: 15 amino acids. Per germline, CDR1 MNHEY and CDR2 SVGAGI. The CDR3 is CASSPRGTGVSPLHF. As DNA, the CDR3 is TGTGCCAGCAGTCCCCGGGGGACAGGGGTCTCACCCCTCCACTTT.

J is TRBJ1-5 and V is TRBV28; a weak D match, TRBD1 (5 bases). The germline CDR1 and CDR2 sequences are MDHEN and SYDVKM. Trimming left V 2 bases short and J 7 bases short, with 6 bases between. The CDR3 is 12 residues long. In nucleotides, the CDR3 is TGTGCCAGCAGTTTACAGGGACAGCCCCAGCATTTT. Its translation: CASSLQGQPQHF.

The J gene is TRBJ1-5, the V gene TRBV10-3; D may be TRBD1 (5 bases). The V end was cut by 6 bases, the J end by 3 bases, with 15 bases between. The germline gives CDR1 ENHRY, CDR2 SYGVKD. The CDR3 is made up of 15 amino acids. The CDR3 coding sequence is TGTGCCATCAGCGCTTTCGACAGCTTCAATCAGCCCCAGCATTTT. Protein product: CAISAFDSFNQPQHF.

V is TRBV18 and J is TRBJ2-4, with 15 bases fitting TRBD2. CDR1 and CDR2 from the germline V gene are KGHSH and LQKENI. V gave up 3 bases and J gave up 0 bases; unmatched junction bases: 6. The CDR3 covers 19 residues. The CDR3 nucleotides are TGTGCCAGCTCACCCCTTGGACTAGCGGGAGGGTTAGCCAAAAACATTCAGTACTTC. Translation gives CASSPLGLAGGLAKNIQYF.

CDR3 bases: TGTGCCAGCAGCGTGGGGACAATCGGTGAGCAGTTCTTC. Translated, it gives CASSVGTIGEQFF. This chain connects TRBV9 to TRBJ2-1; D possibly corresponds to TRBD1 (6 bases). Germline V lookup: CDR1 SGDLS, CDR2 YYNGEE. This CDR3 comprises 13 residues. V shed 2 bases and J shed 9 bases, with 12 bases lying between them.

The V and J genes are TRBV2 and TRBJ2-3; 7 bases are a match to TRBD1. Trimming took 8 bases from V and 8 from J; bases not matched to a gene: 7. The CDR3 has 12 amino acids. Germline-derived CDR1 and CDR2 are SNHLY and FYNNEI. CDR3 sequence reads: CASRTGDATQYF. The CDR3 nucleotides read TGTGCCAGCCGAACAGGGGACGCTACGCAGTATTTT.

CDR3 loop: CASSYGSGGAFETQYF. The DNA for the CDR3 is TGTGCCAGCAGTTACGGTAGCGGGGGGGCCTTTGAGACCCAGTACTTC. The chain joins TRBV6-2 or TRBV6-3 to TRBJ2-5; the match to TRBD2 covers 11 bases. Looked up from germline, CDR1 is MNHEY and CDR2 is SVGEGT. V gave up 2 bases and J gave up 5 bases; unmatched junction bases: 7. The CDR3 spans 16 residues.

The chain employs TRBV28 and TRBJ2-5, with D perhaps matching TRBD1 (6 bases). The germline CDR1 and CDR2 sequences are MDHEN and SYDVKM. This CDR3 has 13 residues. Trimming stripped 4 bases from V and 2 bases from J, with 8 bases between. The CDR3 protein is CASSSGQQETQYF. The CDR3 coding sequence is TGTGCCAGCAGTTCCGGACAGCAAGAGACCCAGTACTTC.

This clone was detected a few times. The rearrangement joins TRBV3-1 (or the pseudogene TRBV3-2) to TRBJ2-1, with TRBD2 as a possible D gene (6 bases). Trimming stripped 4 bases from V and 4 bases from J, with 14 bases between. The CDR3 has 15 amino acids. Germline-derived CDR1 and CDR2 are LGHDT and YNNKEL (reference sequence). In DNA, the CDR3 is TGTGCCAGCAGCCGGGATAGCGGCAATTACAATGAGCAGTTCTTC. Translating gives CASSRDSGNYNEQFF.

The chain recombines TRBV18 with TRBJ1-2, with D perhaps TRBD1 (6 bases). The CDR3 extends over 16 amino acids. From germline, CDR1 is KGHSH and CDR2 LQKENI. V was cut by 3 bases and J by 4 bases, with 18 bases left in between. The CDR3 region has the DNA TGTGCCAGCTCACCTCCGCCGGGACATCCCGGCTATGGCTACACCTTC. It yields the protein CASSPPPGHPGYGYTF.

This clone showed up just once. The rearrangement links TRBV19 to TRBJ1-2; no clear D gene. The germline V gene has CDR1 LNHDA and CDR2 SQIVND (reference sequence). This CDR3 region has 12 residues. Trimming stripped 8 bases from V and 8 bases from J, with 15 bases between. CDR3 DNA: TGTGCCAGTTGGAAATCAGGATTCGGCTACACCTTC. This translates into CASWKSGFGYTF.

This chain joins TRBV2 and TRBJ2-5, with D maybe TRBD1 (5 bases). The CDR3 runs 14 residues. The V gene lost 2 bases and the J gene lost 4 bases, with 11 bases spanning the gap. Per germline, CDR1 SNHLY and CDR2 FYNNEI. The CDR3 sequence: CASSETRQRETQYF. CDR3 sequence (DNA): TGTGCCAGCAGTGAAACGAGACAGCGAGAGACCCAGTACTTC.

The rearrangement uses TRBV7-8 and TRBJ2-7; no reliable D call. CDR3 length equals 12 residues. Germline values: CDR1 SGHVS, CDR2 FQNEAQ. Trimming took off 3 bases at V and 5 bases at J, with 8 bases between the two ends. CDR3 coding DNA: TGTGCCAGCAGCTTGTACATTAACGAGCAGTACTTC. Its protein product is CASSLYINEQYF.

Written as DNA, the CDR3 is TGTGCCAGCAGCTCTAGCGGGAAATACGGTGAGCAGTTCTTC. Its translation is CASSSSGKYGEQFF. This chain uses TRBV7-7 with TRBJ2-1, with TRBD2 matching 9 bases. Trimming removed 4 bases from V and 9 bases from J; junction bases left unmatched: 7. The CDR3 sequence is 14 residues long. Germline loops: CDR1 SSHAT, CDR2 FNYEAQ (reference sequence).

The rearrangement uses TRBV7-9 and TRBJ2-7; D might be TRBD2 (6 bases). Per the germline V gene, CDR1 is SEHNR and CDR2 is FQNEAQ (reference sequence). The CDR3 is made up of 13 amino acids. The V gene lost 8 bases and the J gene lost 5 bases, with 16 bases spanning the gap. CDR3 bases: TGTGCCAGCGGCAGGAGTGCGGGAAACGAGCAGTACTTC. It translates to CASGRSAGNEQYF.

The rearrangement uses TRBV9 and TRBJ2-2, with D perhaps matching TRBD1 (6 bases). Germline values: CDR1 SGDLS, CDR2 YYNGEE. V gave up 0 bases and J gave up 2 bases, with 14 bases separating them. The CDR3 spans 17 residues. CDR3 DNA sequence: TGTGCCAGCAGCGTAGCTCCCCTGGGACATAACACCGGGGAGCTGTTTTTT. Translated, it gives CASSVAPLGHNTGELFF. Using reference TRBV9 and TRBJ2-2 for the parts outside the CDR3, the full variable domain is DSGVTQTPKHLITATGQRVTLRCSPRSGDLSVYWYQQSLDQGLQFLIQYYNGEERAKGNILERFSAQQFPDLHSELNLSSLELGDSALYFCASSVAPLGHNTGELFFGEGSRLTVL.

A single count supports this clone. This chain joins TRBV5-6 and TRBJ1-1; D gene unclear. V lost 6 bases, J lost 2 bases, and 17 bases lay in between. This CDR3 has 15 residues. Germline CDR1 SGHDT, CDR2 YYEEEE. The CDR3 is CASTPRLTANTEAFF. The CDR3 nucleotides are TGTGCCAGCACCCCCCGTTTAACAGCCAACACTGAAGCTTTCTTT.

V is TRBV2 and J is TRBJ2-1; the D is unclear. Germline V lookup: CDR1 SNHLY, CDR2 FYNNEI. The CDR3 length is 11 residues. V was cut by 2 bases and J by 9 bases, with 5 bases left in between. The CDR3 is CASSETGEQFF. For the CDR3, the DNA is TGTGCCAGCAGTGAAACCGGTGAGCAGTTCTTC.

This chain links TRBV7-9 with TRBJ1-2; 11 bases line up with TRBD1. There are 14 residues in the CDR3. The J segment lost 6 bases and the V segment lost 5 bases, leaving 5 bases of the junction unmatched. Germline V CDR1 and CDR2: SEHNR, FQNEAQ (reference sequence). CDR3 DNA: TGTGCCAGCAGCCGGGACAGGGGGATTGATGGCTACACCTTC. Translation: CASSRDRGIDGYTF.

The chain carries TRBV2 and TRBJ1-5; 9 bases are a match to TRBD1. The germline gives CDR1 SNHLY, CDR2 FYNNEI. The CDR3 is 14 amino acids. Trimming removed 4 bases from V and 5 bases from J; junction bases left unmatched: 3. The CDR3 coding sequence is TGTGCCAGCAGTGCCGGGACAGGGCATCAGCCCCAGCATTTT. This codes for CASSAGTGHQPQHF.

This clone came up a few times. The chain combines TRBV2 with TRBJ1-4; D remains ambiguous. This CDR3 is built from 11 residues. The germline V and J ends were trimmed by 3 bases and 6 bases, with 2 bases remaining between them. The germline V gene encodes CDR1 SNHLY and CDR2 FYNNEI. The CDR3 reads CASSDDEKLFF. CDR3 DNA: TGTGCCAGCAGTGACGATGAAAAACTGTTTTTT.

This clone has more than one count but fewer than ten. V and J are TRBV2 and TRBJ1-1; D remains ambiguous. This CDR3 has 13 residues. Trimming pared 4 bases from V and 4 bases from J, leaving 10 bases between. Looked up from germline, CDR1 is SNHLY and CDR2 is FYNNEI. CDR3 nucleotide sequence: TGTGCCAGCAGTGTTCGGGTTGGCACTGAAGCTTTCTTT. This gives the protein CASSVRVGTEAFF.

The chain combines TRBV5-1 with TRBJ2-3, with D possibly TRBD1 on 5 matching bases. Germline-derived CDR1 and CDR2 are SGHRS and YFSETQ. Trimming removed 7 bases from V and 0 bases from J, with 12 bases in between. The CDR3 is 14 amino acids. The CDR3 DNA sequence: TGCGCCAGCGCGATACAGGCCAGCACAGATACGCAGTATTTT. It codes for CASAIQASTDTQYF.

The J gene is TRBJ2-3, the V gene TRBV7-3, with 12 bases aligning to TRBD2. This CDR3 region has 15 residues. From germline, CDR1 is SGHTA and CDR2 FQGTGA. V gave up 3 bases and J gave up 6 bases; unmatched junction bases: 4. CDR3: CASSFTGLAGDTQYF. CDR3 sequence (DNA): TGTGCCAGCAGCTTCACGGGACTAGCGGGCGATACGCAGTATTTT.

The V and J genes are TRBV3-1 (or the pseudogene TRBV3-2) and TRBJ1-2; D call uncertain. Germline lookup yields CDR1 LGHDT and CDR2 YNNKEL (reference sequence). Trimming shortened V by 4 bases and J by 0 bases, and 9 bases separated the two germline ends. The CDR3 runs to 14 residues. The CDR3 DNA follows: TGTGCCAGCAGCCCAACAGCCTCTAACTATGGCTACACCTTC. Protein product: CASSPTASNYGYTF.

The genes are TRBV4-1 and TRBJ2-7; perhaps TRBD1 as D (6 bases). Per the germline V gene, CDR1 is MGHRA and CDR2 is YSYEKL. Trimming shortened V by 0 bases and J by 13 bases, and 28 bases separated the two germline ends. The CDR3 contains 17 residues. CDR3 in DNA: TGCGCCAGCAGCCAAGATCCCTCAAGCCAGGGGTTCCGATCCCACTACTTC. Translating gives CASSQDPSSQGFRSHYF.

This chain links TRBV7-2 with TRBJ2-7, with D perhaps matching TRBD1 (5 bases). Per the germline V gene, CDR1 is SGHTA and CDR2 is FQGNSA. The germline V and J ends were trimmed by 5 bases and 3 bases, with 11 bases remaining between them. The CDR3 consists of 13 residues. CDR3 amino acids: CASSPTAVYEQYF. In nucleotides, the CDR3 is TGTGCCAGCAGCCCGACAGCAGTCTACGAGCAGTACTTC.

This chain uses TRBV29-1 with TRBJ1-2; 8 bases align to TRBD1. V was clipped by 4 bases and J by 3 bases; unmatched bases: 10. Germline-derived CDR1 and CDR2 are SQVTM and ANQGSEA. This CDR3 has 15 amino acids. The CDR3 nucleotides are TGCAGCGTTGTACCGACAGGGGACCCCTACTATGGCTACACCTTC. As protein: CSVVPTGDPYYGYTF.

The chain couples TRBV20-1 to TRBJ1-1; no firm D call. The ends were cut back, 6 bases at V and 11 bases at J, with 16 bases in the middle. Germline CDR1 reads DFQATT; CDR2 reads SNEGSKA (reference sequence). The CDR3 covers 11 residues. The CDR3 sequence is CSAKTTPGAFF. The CDR3 DNA is TGCAGTGCCAAGACAACCCCGGGGGCTTTCTTT.

The chain couples TRBV18 to TRBJ2-5; D is perhaps TRBD2 (6 bases). The germline V gene has CDR1 KGHSH and CDR2 LQKENI. CDR3 length: 16 amino acids. Trimming removed 1 base from V and 5 bases from J, with 17 bases in between. The CDR3 spells CASSPLARLSGETQYF. Written as DNA, the CDR3 is TGTGCCAGCTCACCACTAGCGCGGTTAAGCGGGGAGACCCAGTACTTC.

This rearrangement joins TRBV19 to TRBJ1-6, with D uncertain. V was pared by 2 bases and J by 9 bases, with 23 bases between. The CDR3 spans 18 residues. CDR1 and CDR2 from the germline V gene are LNHDA and SQIVND (reference sequence). Here the CDR3 DNA reads TGTGCCAGTAGTATATTCCCGATAAAGGCTGGACTTGGTTCACCCCTCCACTTT. The encoded protein is CASSIFPIKAGLGSPLHF.

In this sample, this clone turned up once. The chain employs TRBV9 and TRBJ1-4; 7 positions agree with TRBD1. CDR3 length equals 15 residues. Germline CDR1 SGDLS, CDR2 YYNGEE. After removal of 5 bases from V and 3 bases from J, the junction contained 7 bases not matched to a gene. Here the CDR3 DNA reads TGTGCCAGCAGTGAGTCAGGGGGATCTAATGAAAAACTGTTTTTT. It encodes CASSESGGSNEKLFF. Full variable domain (remainder filled in from reference TRBV9 and TRBJ1-4): DSGVTQTPKHLITATGQRVTLRCSPRSGDLSVYWYQQSLDQGLQFLIQYYNGEERAKGNILERFSAQQFPDLHSELNLSSLELGDSALYFCASSESGGSNEKLFFGSGTQLSVL.